This T cell receptor beta chain was obtained from a study of blood T cell repertoires in COVID-19. The J segment lost 4 bases and the V segment lost 1 base, leaving 7 bases of the junction unmatched. Germline V gene data show CDR1 as SGHTA and CDR2 as FQGNSA. There are 16 residues in the CDR3. Per the authors' pipeline: Amplification of reference gene primers was used by the study to estimate nucleated cell counts. Assay: immunoSEQ multiplex PCR; the TCRdb copy retains only in-frame clones and omits some. The DNA was the basis for D and trimming; V, J and clone size are from that table. This sample yields 120,000 or so clones, of which roughly 90% are seen a single time; 6.5% to 9% belongs to the top ten.

The J gene is TRBJ2-5, the V gene TRBV7-2; 9 bases line up with TRBD2. The sequencing sample was made of peripheral blood. The TCR originated in a man aged 45-65 years with acute or convalescent COVID-19. CDR3 DNA: TGTGCCAGCAGCTTAGAGTTAGCGGGAGCGAGAGAGACCCAGTACTTC. Its translation is CASSLELAGARETQYF.